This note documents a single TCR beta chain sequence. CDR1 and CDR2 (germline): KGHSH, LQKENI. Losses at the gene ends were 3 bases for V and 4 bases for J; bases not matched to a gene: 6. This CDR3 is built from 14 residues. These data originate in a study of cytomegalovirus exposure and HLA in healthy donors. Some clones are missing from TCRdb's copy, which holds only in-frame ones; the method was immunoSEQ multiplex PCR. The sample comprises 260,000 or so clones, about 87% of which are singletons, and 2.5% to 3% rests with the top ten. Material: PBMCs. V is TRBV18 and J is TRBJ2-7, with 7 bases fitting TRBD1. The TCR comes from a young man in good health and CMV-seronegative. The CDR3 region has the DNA TGTGCCAGCTCACCCGGGACAGATATATACGAGCAGTACTTC. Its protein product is CASSPGTDIYEQYF.